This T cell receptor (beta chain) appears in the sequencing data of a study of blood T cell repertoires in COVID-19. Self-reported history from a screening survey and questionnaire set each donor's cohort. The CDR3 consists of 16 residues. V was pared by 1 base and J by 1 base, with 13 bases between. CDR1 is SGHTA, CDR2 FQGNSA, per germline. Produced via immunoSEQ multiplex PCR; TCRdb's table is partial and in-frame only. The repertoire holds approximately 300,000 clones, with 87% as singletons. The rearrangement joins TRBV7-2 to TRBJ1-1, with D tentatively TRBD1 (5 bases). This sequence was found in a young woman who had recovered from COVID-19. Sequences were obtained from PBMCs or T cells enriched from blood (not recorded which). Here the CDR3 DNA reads TGTGCCAGCAGCTTAGTTGGTACACAGGCGAACACTGAAGCTTTCTTT. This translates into CASSLVGTQANTEAFF. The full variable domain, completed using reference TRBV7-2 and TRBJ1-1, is GAGVSQSPSNKVTEKGKDVELRCDPISGHTALYWYRQSLGQGLEFLIYFQGNSAPDKSGLPSDRFSAERTGGSVSTLTIQRTQQEDSAVYLCASSLVGTQANTEAFFGQGTRLTVV.